These 13 T cell receptor beta chains share one sample of origin, sequenced in a study of shared clonotypes between healthy human individuals. The protocol was immunoSEQ multiplex PCR, while the TCRdb copy is restricted to in-frame clones and leaves out a portion. In the table there are roughly 1,800,000 clones, around 96% of which are singletons. Naive CD8 populations comprised CD45RO-negative cells positively selected for CCR7, excluding terminally differentiated effector memory CD45RA+ cells. The material sequenced was naive CD8+ T cells sorted from blood. The receptors derive from a man aged 18 to 29 in good health.

V gene TRBV6-5 combines with J gene TRBJ1-1; TRBD1 is a possible D gene (5 bases). Germline values: CDR1 MNHEY, CDR2 SVGAGI. Trimming cost V 4 bases and J 3 bases, with 12 bases left between them. This CDR3 region has 14 residues. CDR3 loop: CASSLQAEDTEAFF. Here the CDR3 DNA reads TGTGCCAGCAGTTTACAGGCGGAAGACACTGAAGCTTTCTTT.

The chain has TRBV10-3 and TRBJ1-1; D call uncertain. V was shortened by 6 bases and J by 7 bases, with 9 bases between the two germline ends. This CDR3 spans 11 amino acids. Germline CDR1 ENHRY, CDR2 SYGVKD. In DNA, the CDR3 is TGTGCCATCAGCGAGGACTATGAAGCTTTCTTT. Residues: CAISEDYEAFF.

This chain uses TRBV7-9 with TRBJ1-1; D uncertain. The CDR3 has 12 amino acids. Germline lookup yields CDR1 SEHNR and CDR2 FQNEAQ (reference sequence). With 5 bases removed from V and 3 bases from J, the gap between germline ends came to 7 bases. The CDR3 DNA reads as TGTGCCAGCAGCCGCCCCGACACTGAAGCTTTCTTT. Protein product: CASSRPDTEAFF. Filled out from reference TRBV7-9 and TRBJ1-1, the complete variable domain reads DTGVSQNPRHKITKRGQNVTFRCDPISEHNRLYWYRQTLGQGPEFLTYFQNEAQLEKSRLLSDRFSAERPKGSFSTLEIQRTEQGDSAMYLCASSRPDTEAFFGQGTRLTVV.

The chain combines TRBV27 with TRBJ2-1; 7 nucleotides line up with TRBD2. The germline V gene has CDR1 MNHEY and CDR2 SMNVEV (reference sequence). The CDR3 runs 14 residues. The J segment lost 9 bases and the V segment lost 3 bases, leaving 8 bases of the junction unmatched. CDR3 nucleotide sequence: TGTGCCAGCAGTTTGCTGGGAGGGCCGGGTGAGCAGTTCTTC. Protein: CASSLLGGPGEQFF.

The rearrangement joins TRBV7-8 to TRBJ1-3, with 10 nucleotides matching TRBD1. The CDR3 has 17 amino acids. Germline V CDR1 and CDR2: SGHVS, FQNEAQ. V shed 5 bases and J 3 bases; nucleotides not matched to a gene: 10. CDR3 nucleotide sequence: TGTGCCAGCAGCGCGATCCGACAGGGGGCAGGTGGAAACACCATATATTTT. It translates to CASSAIRQGAGGNTIYF.

The chain has TRBV5-5 and TRBJ1-2; a possible D gene is TRBD1 (6 bases). The germline V and J ends were trimmed by 4 bases and 6 bases, with 16 bases remaining between them. The CDR3 consists of 14 residues. Looked up from germline, CDR1 is SGHKS and CDR2 is YYEKEE (reference sequence). CDR3 sequence: CASSLGWGADGYTF. The CDR3 nucleotides read TGTGCCAGCAGCCTCGGTTGGGGGGCCGATGGCTACACCTTC. Filled out from reference TRBV5-5 and TRBJ1-2, the complete variable domain reads DAGVTQSPTHLIKTRGQQVTLRCSPISGHKSVSWYQQVLGQGPQFIFQYYEKEERGRGNFPDRFSARQFPNYSSELNVNALLLGDSALYLCASSLGWGADGYTFGSGTRLTVV.

The V gene is TRBV11-2, the J gene TRBJ2-7; D unresolved. The CDR3 is made up of 15 amino acids. Germline V gene lookup returns CDR1 SGHAT and CDR2 FQNNGV. V lost 4 bases and J lost 6, with 19 bases in between. The DNA for the CDR3 is TGTGCCAGCAGCTCAATTCGGGCCTCCCTCCGCGAGCAGTACTTC. Protein product: CASSSIRASLREQYF.

J is TRBJ2-7 and V is TRBV7-9; 8 nucleotides align to TRBD2. Germline V gene sequence: CDR1 SEHNR, CDR2 FQNEAQ (reference sequence). V shed 5 bases and J 3 bases; nucleotides not matched to a gene: 9. The CDR3 has 15 amino acids. Here the CDR3 DNA reads TGTGCCAGCAGCCTAGTGGCGGGGGGAGGCTACGAGCAGTACTTC. The encoded protein is CASSLVAGGGYEQYF.

This clone came up once. This chain uses TRBV15 with TRBJ2-4; D gene unclear. Germline-derived CDR1 and CDR2 are LNHNV and YYDKDF (reference sequence). V was clipped by 1 base and J by 7 bases, with 5 bases between them. The CDR3 is made up of 12 amino acids. The CDR3 loop reads CATSRVGNIQYF. CDR3 bases: TGTGCCACCAGCAGAGTAGGGAACATTCAGTACTTC.

The chain uses TRBV25-1 and TRBJ1-5, with D uncertain. CDR1 is MGHDK, CDR2 SYGVNS, per germline. This CDR3 has 16 amino acids. V was clipped by 4 bases and J by 0 bases, with 13 bases between them. This chain's CDR3 is CASSGRDSASNQPQHF. In nucleotides, the CDR3 is TGTGCCAGCAGTGGAAGGGATTCAGCTAGCAATCAGCCCCAGCATTTT. Drawing the rest from reference TRBV25-1 and TRBJ1-5, the complete variable domain is EADIYQTPRYLVIGTGKKITLECSQTMGHDKMYWYQQDPGMELHLIHYSYGVNSTEKGDLSSESTVSRIRTEHFPLTLESARPSHTSQYLCASSGRDSASNQPQHFGDGTRLSIL.

This rearrangement joins TRBV6-5 to TRBJ2-1, with TRBD2 matching 7 bases. The CDR3 sequence is 14 residues long. Germline values: CDR1 MNHEY, CDR2 SVGAGI. V gave up 4 bases and J gave up 6 bases; unmatched junction bases: 6. The CDR3, as DNA: TGTGCCAGCAGTTTTCCAGGGAGGGGCAATGAGCAGTTCTTC. This encodes CASSFPGRGNEQFF.

The rearrangement links TRBV27 to TRBJ2-5; 10 nucleotides match TRBD2. Looked up from germline, CDR1 is MNHEY and CDR2 is SMNVEV (reference sequence). V shed 5 bases and J 1 base; nucleotides not matched to a gene: 10. CDR3 length: 17 residues. CDR3 region: CASSKTSSGGFQETQYF. Here the CDR3 DNA reads TGTGCCAGCAGTAAAACTTCTAGCGGGGGCTTCCAAGAGACCCAGTACTTC.

The V and J genes are TRBV30 and TRBJ1-2; D not certain. The CDR3 is 17 amino acids. V was cut by 0 bases and J by 6 bases, with 23 bases left in between. Germline lookup yields CDR1 GTSNPN and CDR2 SVGIG (reference sequence). CDR3 protein: CAWSVLLGGGLRDGYTF. The CDR3 DNA reads TGTGCCTGGAGTGTACTATTGGGTGGAGGATTGAGGGATGGCTACACCTTC.